The clone carrying this T cell receptor (beta chain) was observed a handful of times. The target antigen is unknown. Researchers ran the PCR with 60 Vbeta and 13 Jbeta primers. This table comes from immunoSEQ multiplex PCR, and its TCRdb copy is limited to in-frame clones, with some not included. The sample lists about 120,000 clones, approximately 8% seen once, with 5.5% to 7.5% in the top ten. The sample originates from a study of cytomegalovirus exposure and HLA in healthy donors. Study-wide findings and caveats: The study labeled around 160 TCR beta chains cytomegalovirus-associated. Across donors, most TCRs were seen rarely, yet some public ones were widespread.

The CDR3 contains 14 residues. Looked up from germline, CDR1 is SGHDT and CDR2 is YYEEEE. V shed 0 bases and J 1 base; nucleotides not matched to a gene: 1. The sequence was obtained from a woman aged 40 to 55 in good health and CMV-seropositive. The chain carries TRBV5-6 and TRBJ2-7, with 7 bases fitting TRBD1. Specimen: PBMCs. The chain's CDR3 is CASSLVQGSYEQYF. The DNA for the CDR3 is TGTGCCAGCAGCTTGGTACAGGGGTCCTACGAGCAGTACTTC.